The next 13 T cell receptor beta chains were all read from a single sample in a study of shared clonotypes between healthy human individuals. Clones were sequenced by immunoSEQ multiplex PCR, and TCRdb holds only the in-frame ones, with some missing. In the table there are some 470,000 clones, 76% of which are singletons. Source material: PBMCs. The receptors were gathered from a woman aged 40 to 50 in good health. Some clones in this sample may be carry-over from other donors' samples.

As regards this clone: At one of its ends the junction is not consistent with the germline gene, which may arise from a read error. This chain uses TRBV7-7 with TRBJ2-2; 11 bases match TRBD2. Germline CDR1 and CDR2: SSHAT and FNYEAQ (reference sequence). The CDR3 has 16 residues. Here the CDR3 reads CASSQGTSGFTGELFF. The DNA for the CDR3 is TGTGCTAGCAGCCAAGGGACTAGCGGCTTCACCGGGGAGCTGTTTTTT.

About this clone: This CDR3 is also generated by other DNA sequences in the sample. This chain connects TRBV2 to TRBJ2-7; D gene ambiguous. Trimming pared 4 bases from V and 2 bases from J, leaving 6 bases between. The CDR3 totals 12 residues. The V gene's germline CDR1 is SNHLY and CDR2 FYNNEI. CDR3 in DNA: TGTGCCAGCAGTGGCCAAACCTACGAGCAGTACTTC. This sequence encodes CASSGQTYEQYF.

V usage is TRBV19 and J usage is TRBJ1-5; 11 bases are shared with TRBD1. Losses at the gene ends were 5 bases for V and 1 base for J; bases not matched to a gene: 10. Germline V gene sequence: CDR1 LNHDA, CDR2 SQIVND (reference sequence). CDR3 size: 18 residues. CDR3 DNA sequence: TGTGCCAGTAGTTCTGGGACAGGGGGACCGTTAAGCAATCAGCCCCAGCATTTT. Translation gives CASSSGTGGPLSNQPQHF.

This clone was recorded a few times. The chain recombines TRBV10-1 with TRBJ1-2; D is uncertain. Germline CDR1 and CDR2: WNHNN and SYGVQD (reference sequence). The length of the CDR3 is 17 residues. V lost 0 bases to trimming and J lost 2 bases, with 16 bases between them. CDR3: CASSESSTGGLNYGYTF. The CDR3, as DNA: TGCGCCAGCAGTGAGTCTTCCACGGGTGGGCTGAACTATGGCTACACCTTC.

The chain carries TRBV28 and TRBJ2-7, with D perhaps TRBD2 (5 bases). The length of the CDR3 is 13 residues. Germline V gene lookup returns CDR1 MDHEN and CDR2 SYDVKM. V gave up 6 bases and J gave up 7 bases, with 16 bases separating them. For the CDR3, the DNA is TGTGCCAGCAGCTTCGGCCCCCCGGGGGAGCAGTACTTC. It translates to CASSFGPPGEQYF.

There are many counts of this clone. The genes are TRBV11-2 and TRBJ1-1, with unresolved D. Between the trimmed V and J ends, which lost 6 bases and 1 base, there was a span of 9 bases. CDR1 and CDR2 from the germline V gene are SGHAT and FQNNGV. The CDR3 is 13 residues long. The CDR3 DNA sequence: TGTGCCAGCAGATGGGAACCGAACACTGAAGCTTTCTTT. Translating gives CASRWEPNTEAFF.

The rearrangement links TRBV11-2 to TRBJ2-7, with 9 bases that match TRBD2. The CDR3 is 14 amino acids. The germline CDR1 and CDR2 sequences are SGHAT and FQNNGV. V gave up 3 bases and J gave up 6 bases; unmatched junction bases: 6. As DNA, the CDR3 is TGTGCCAGCAGCTTCTCGCGGGAGGGCCTCGAGCAGTACTTC. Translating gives CASSFSREGLEQYF.

Here the CDR3 reads CASSLRAGAGTGELFF. In DNA form, the CDR3 reads TGCGCCAGCAGCTTGAGGGCGGGAGCGGGGACCGGGGAGCTGTTTTTT. The rearrangement uses TRBV5-1 and TRBJ2-2; 7 bases agree with TRBD2. The CDR3 loop spans 16 amino acids. The V segment lost 1 base and the J segment 5 bases; nucleotides outside the gene matches: 8. CDR1 is SGHRS, CDR2 YFSETQ, per germline.

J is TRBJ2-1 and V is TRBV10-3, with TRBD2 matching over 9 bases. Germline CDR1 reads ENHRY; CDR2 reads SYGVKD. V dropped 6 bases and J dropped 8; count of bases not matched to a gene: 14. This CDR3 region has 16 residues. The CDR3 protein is CAIRETGLALGDEQFF. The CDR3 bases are TGTGCCATCAGGGAAACGGGACTAGCCCTAGGTGATGAGCAGTTCTTC.

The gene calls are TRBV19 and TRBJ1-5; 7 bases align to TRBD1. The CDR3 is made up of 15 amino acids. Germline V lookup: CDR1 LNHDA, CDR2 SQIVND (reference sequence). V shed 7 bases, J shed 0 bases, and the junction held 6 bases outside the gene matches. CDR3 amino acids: CASTRQGASNQPQHF. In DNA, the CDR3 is TGTGCCAGTACGAGACAGGGAGCTAGCAATCAGCCCCAGCATTTT.

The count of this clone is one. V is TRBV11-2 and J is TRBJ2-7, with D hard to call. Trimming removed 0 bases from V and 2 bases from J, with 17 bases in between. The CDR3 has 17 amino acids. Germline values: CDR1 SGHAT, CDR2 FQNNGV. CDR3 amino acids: CASSLEMTGAATYEQYF. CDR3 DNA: TGTGCCAGCAGCTTAGAGATGACCGGCGCAGCGACCTACGAGCAGTACTTC. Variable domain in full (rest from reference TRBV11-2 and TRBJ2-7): EAGVAQSPRYKIIEKRQSVAFWCNPISGHATLYWYQQILGQGPKLLIQFQNNGVVDDSQLPKDRFSAERLKGVDSTLKIQPAKLEDSAVYLCASSLEMTGAATYEQYFGPGTRLTVT.

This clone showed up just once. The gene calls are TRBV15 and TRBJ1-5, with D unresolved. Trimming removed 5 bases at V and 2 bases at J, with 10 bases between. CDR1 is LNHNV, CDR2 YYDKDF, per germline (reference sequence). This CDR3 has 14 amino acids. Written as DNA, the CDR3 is TGTGCCACCAGCCCTAGGGCCGGCAATCAGCCCCAGCATTTT. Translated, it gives CATSPRAGNQPQHF. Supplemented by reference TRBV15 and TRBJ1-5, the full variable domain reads DAMVIQNPRYQVTQFGKPVTLSCSQTLNHNVMYWYQQKSSQAPKLLFHYYDKDFNNEADTPDNFQSRRPNTSFCFLDIRSPGLGDTAMYLCATSPRAGNQPQHFGDGTRLSIL.

The CDR3 DNA follows: TGTGCCAGCAGTCCCCTCGATCGGGACAACAATGAGCAGTTCTTC. This encodes CASSPLDRDNNEQFF. This chain uses TRBV25-1 with TRBJ2-1; D is perhaps TRBD1 (6 bases). V was trimmed by 5 bases and J by 5 bases, leaving 16 bases between them. Germline CDR1 MGHDK, CDR2 SYGVNS. CDR3 length: 15 residues.